This is a list of T cell receptor beta chains from one sample in a study of breast tumors, draining lymph nodes, adjacent tissues. TCRdb re-called the multiplex PCR reads through MiXCR, storing one row per CDR3 protein. Among 100,000 to 150,000 distinct CDR3 sequences listed, 20% to 25% were seen once. Sequenced sample: axillary lymph node tissue. The receptors shown here come from a female donor with breast cancer. Some clones in this sample may be carry-over from other donors' samples. Both conserved end residues are part of each CDR3. D genes are given only for firm matches. Rows give clone size only sometimes, using once, few, many, or a class for an expanded clone.

j_call,d_call,v_call,clone_size,cdr3_aa,cdr3_nt
TRBJ2-7,TRBD2,TRBV4-2,many,CASSQEREGRNEQYF,TGTGCCAGCAGCCAAGAACGGGAGGGCCGGAACGAGCAGTACTTC
TRBJ1-6,TRBD1,TRBV19,many,CASSMGQGANSPLHF,TGTGCCAGTAGTATGGGACAGGGAGCTAATTCACCCCTCCACTTT
TRBJ2-6,NA,TRBV24-1,many,CATSDSQLSSGANVLTF,TGTGCCACCAGTGATAGTCAGTTGAGCTCTGGGGCCAACGTCCTGACTTTC
TRBJ2-6,TRBD1,TRBV2,NA,CASSHDRASGANVLTF,TGTGCCAGCAGCCACGACAGGGCCTCTGGGGCCAACGTCCTGACTTTC
TRBJ2-1,NA,TRBV2,many,CASSDIPVGSHNEQFF,TGTGCCAGCAGTGATATCCCTGTCGGGAGCCACAATGAGCAGTTCTTC
TRBJ2-7,TRBD1,TRBV6-4,many,CASSFGTGPYEQYF,TGTGCCAGCAGTTTCGGGACAGGACCCTACGAGCAGTACTTC
TRBJ2-3,NA,TRBV20-1,many,CSARDHSTLGQYF,TGCAGTGCTAGAGATCACTCAACATTAGGACAGTATTTT
TRBJ2-1,TRBD2,TRBV6-5,many,CASSRTSGYNEQFF,TGTGCCAGCAGTCGGACTAGCGGATACAATGAGCAGTTCTTC
TRBJ2-2,TRBD2,TRBV7-3,few,CASSLTGTSGNTGELFF,TGTGCCAGCAGCTTAACAGGGACTAGCGGAAACACCGGGGAGCTGTTTTTT
TRBJ2-7,NA,TRBV20-1,many,CSASKRGIHYEQYF,TGCAGTGCCTCGAAGCGAGGGATCCACTACGAGCAGTACTTC
TRBJ2-1,TRBD2,TRBV11-3,many,CASSVQGLAGFNEQFF,TGTGCCAGCAGCGTCCAGGGACTAGCGGGTTTTAATGAGCAGTTCTTC
TRBJ1-6,TRBD1,TRBV5-6,many,CASSEDRWDSPLHF,TGTGCCAGCAGCGAGGACAGGTGGGATTCACCCCTCCACTTT
TRBJ2-1,TRBD1,TRBV19,many,CASSIGYRQGRGEQFF,TGTGCCAGTAGTATAGGGTACCGACAGGGAAGAGGTGAGCAGTTCTTC
TRBJ1-4,TRBD1,TRBV28,few,CASSLGQGGPNEKLFF,TGTGCCAGCAGTCTGGGACAGGGTGGACCTAATGAAAAACTGTTTTTT
TRBJ1-3,NA,TRBV24-1,NA,CATRPPPHGWHSGNTIYF,TGTGCCACCAGGCCACCTCCCCACGGGTGGCACTCTGGAAACACCATATATTTT
TRBJ2-1,TRBD2,TRBV28,many,CASSTSGYNNEQFF,TGTGCCAGCAGCACTAGCGGGTACAACAATGAGCAGTTCTTC
TRBJ2-7,NA,TRBV19,many,CASSTGQSYEQYF,TGTGCCAGTAGTACGGGGCAGAGCTACGAGCAGTACTTC
TRBJ1-5,NA,TRBV7-8,many,CASSLGRHSNQPQHF,TGTGCCAGCAGCTTGGGCAGGCATAGCAATCAGCCCCAGCATTTT
TRBJ2-7,TRBD2,TRBV6-1,few,CASSQGLARGTSSYEQYF,TGTGCCAGCAGTCAGGGACTAGCGAGAGGGACCAGCTCCTACGAGCAGTACTTC
TRBJ1-6,NA,TRBV6-5,many,CAAGDTYNSPLHF,TGTGCCGCAGGGGACACCTATAATTCACCCCTCCACTTT
TRBJ2-7,NA,TRBV12-3/TRBV12-4,many,CASSSRVATYEQYF,TGTGCCAGCAGTAGTCGGGTCGCAACCTACGAGCAGTACTTC
TRBJ2-1,TRBD2,TRBV3-1,few,CASSHLAGGYSYNEQFF,TGTGCCAGCAGCCACCTAGCGGGAGGTTACTCCTACAATGAGCAGTTCTTC
TRBJ2-2,NA,TRBV10-1,few,CASTPQGRDTGELFF,TGCGCCAGCACGCCTCAGGGGAGAGACACCGGGGAGCTGTTTTTT
TRBJ1-4,TRBD1,TRBV5-7,many,CASSSRTGCEKLFF,TGTGCCAGCAGCTCGAGGACAGGGTGTGAAAAACTGTTTTTT
TRBJ2-1,TRBD1,TRBV7-3,many,CASSRDRLAYNEQFF,TGTGCCAGCAGCCGGGACAGGTTAGCCTACAATGAGCAGTTCTTC
TRBJ1-1,NA,TRBV5-6,NA,CASSLRGVGGAFF,TGTGCCAGCAGCTTGCGGGGAGTGGGGGGAGCTTTCTTT
TRBJ2-3,NA,TRBV20-1,many,CSAKRARRTPDTQYF,TGCAGTGCTAAGAGGGCCCGCCGCACCCCAGATACGCAGTATTTT
TRBJ2-7,TRBD2,TRBV20-1,many,CSARLAGYPDYEQYF,TGCAGTGCTAGACTAGCGGGATACCCCGACTACGAGCAGTACTTC
TRBJ1-5,NA,TRBV28,few,CASSAHVQLHQPQHF,TGTGCCAGCAGCGCCCATGTGCAGTTACATCAGCCCCAGCATTTT
TRBJ2-5,NA,TRBV4-3,many,CASSQDLAASQETQYF,TGCGCCAGCAGCCAAGATTTGGCGGCTTCCCAAGAGACCCAGTACTTC
TRBJ2-5,NA,TRBV30,many,CAWSPGAGETQYF,TGTGCCTGGAGTCCGGGGGCAGGAGAGACCCAGTACTTC
TRBJ2-5,TRBD1,TRBV6-5,many,CASSRNPGQGETQYF,TGTGCCAGCAGCCGCAATCCGGGACAGGGGGAGACCCAGTACTTC
TRBJ2-5,TRBD1,TRBV12-3/TRBV12-4,many,CASGQAAVETQYF,TGTGCCAGCGGACAGGCGGCCGTAGAGACCCAGTACTTC
TRBJ2-5,NA,TRBV11-3,many,CASGFDSLQETQYF,TGTGCCAGCGGGTTCGACAGCCTCCAAGAGACCCAGTACTTC
TRBJ1-6,NA,TRBV5-5,many,CASSLTGFDSPLHF,TGTGCCAGCAGCTTGACAGGGTTTGATTCACCCCTCCACTTT
TRBJ2-3,NA,TRBV27,few,CASSDPPKGTQYF,TGTGCCAGCAGCGACCCCCCGAAGGGTACGCAGTATTTT
TRBJ2-1,NA,TRBV6-1,NA,CASALGHYNEQFF,TGTGCCAGTGCCTTAGGCCACTACAATGAGCAGTTCTTC
TRBJ2-1,NA,TRBV4-3,many,CASSRLLGGNEQFF,TGCGCCAGCAGCCGTCTTTTAGGGGGTAATGAGCAGTTCTTC
TRBJ2-5,TRBD1,TRBV20-1,many,CSARDPRTGDETQYF,TGCAGTGCTAGAGATCCAAGGACAGGGGATGAGACCCAGTACTTC
TRBJ1-4,TRBD1,TRBV7-9,many,CASSLAGGAGEKLFF,TGTGCCAGCAGCTTAGCAGGGGGCGCCGGGGAAAAACTGTTTTTT
TRBJ2-2,NA,TRBV7-9,NA,CASSPWGWSGELFF,TGTGCCAGCAGCCCGTGGGGGTGGAGCGGGGAGCTGTTTTTT
TRBJ2-5,NA,TRBV7-2,NA,CASSLGQGKRETQYF,TGTGCCAGCAGCTTAGGGCAGGGGAAGAGAGAGACCCAGTACTTC
TRBJ2-5,NA,TRBV5-4,many,CASSLQGLGETQYF,TGTGCCAGCAGCTTGCAGGGATTGGGAGAGACCCAGTACTTC
TRBJ2-3,NA,TRBV5-6,many,CASSFTGSDTQYF,TGTGCCAGCAGCTTCACAGGGTCGGATACGCAGTATTTT
TRBJ1-6,NA,TRBV9,many,CASSVGAYNSPLHF,TGTGCCAGCAGCGTAGGGGCCTATAATTCACCCCTCCACTTT
TRBJ2-1,NA,TRBV5-6,many,CASSFGRLEGNEQFF,TGTGCCAGCAGCTTCGGCAGGTTAGAAGGGAATGAGCAGTTCTTC
TRBJ2-5,NA,TRBV20-1,once,CSALETKETQYF,TGCAGTGCTTTGGAAACCAAGGAGACCCAGTACTTC
TRBJ2-5,TRBD1,TRBV5-5,many,CASSFGDSFQETQYF,TGTGCCAGCAGCTTCGGGGACAGCTTCCAAGAGACCCAGTACTTC
TRBJ1-4,NA,TRBV28,NA,CASSLRGATNEKPFF,TGTGCCAGCAGTTTGAGGGGGGCGACTAATGAAAAACCGTTTTTT
TRBJ2-1,NA,TRBV9,many,CASSTRDGSYNEQFF,TGTGCCAGCAGCACACGGGACGGCTCCTACAATGAGCAGTTCTTC
TRBJ2-7,TRBD2,TRBV4-1,many,CASSQDWVAGEQYF,TGCGCCAGCAGCCAAGATTGGGTAGCGGGAGAGCAGTACTTC
TRBJ2-4,TRBD1,TRBV6-1,NA,CASSPTGKVAKNIQYF,TGTGCCAGCAGCCCGACAGGGAAAGTGGCCAAAAACATTCAGTACTTC
TRBJ2-7,NA,TRBV7-9,many,CASSQGGAQEQYF,TGTGCCAGCAGCCAAGGGGGGGCGCAGGAGCAGTACTTC
TRBJ2-1,NA,TRBV6-5,many,CASSYTSFEQFF,TGTGCCAGCAGTTACACTAGCTTTGAGCAGTTCTTC
TRBJ2-1,TRBD1,TRBV4-2,few,CASSQDPGQGFDNEQLF,TGTGCCAGCAGCCAGGACCCGGGACAGGGGTTTGATAATGAGCAGCTCTTC
TRBJ2-2,NA,TRBV5-1,few,CASSSSPDTNTGELFF,TGCGCCAGCAGCTCCTCCCCGGATACGAACACCGGGGAGCTGTTTTTT
TRBJ2-5,NA,TRBV6-1,many,CATGDGGRETQYF,TGTGCCACGGGAGATGGGGGCCGGGAGACCCAGTACTTC
TRBJ2-7,TRBD2,TRBV19,NA,CASSIDGASGSYEQYF,TGTGCCAGTAGTATAGATGGGGCTAGCGGGAGCTACGAGCAGTACTTC
TRBJ2-7,NA,TRBV28,NA,CAGSLGLSYEQYF,TGTGCCGGCAGTTTAGGGCTGTCCTACGAGCAGTACTTC